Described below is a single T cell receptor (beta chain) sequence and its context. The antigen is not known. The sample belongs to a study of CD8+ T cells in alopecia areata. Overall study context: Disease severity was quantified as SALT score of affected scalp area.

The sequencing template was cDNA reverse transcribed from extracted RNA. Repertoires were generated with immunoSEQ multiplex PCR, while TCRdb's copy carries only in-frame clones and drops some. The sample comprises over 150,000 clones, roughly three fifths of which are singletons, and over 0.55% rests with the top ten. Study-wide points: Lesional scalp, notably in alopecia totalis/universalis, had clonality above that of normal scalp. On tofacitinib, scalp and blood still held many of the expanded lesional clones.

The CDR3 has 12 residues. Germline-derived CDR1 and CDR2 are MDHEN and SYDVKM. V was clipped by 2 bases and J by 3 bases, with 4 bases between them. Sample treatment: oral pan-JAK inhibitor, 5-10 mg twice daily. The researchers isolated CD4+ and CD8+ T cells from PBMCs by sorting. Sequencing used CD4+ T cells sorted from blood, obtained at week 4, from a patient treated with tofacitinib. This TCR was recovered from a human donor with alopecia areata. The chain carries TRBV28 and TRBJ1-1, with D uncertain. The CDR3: CASSLRDTEAFF. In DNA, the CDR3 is TGTGCCAGCAGTTTAAGGGACACTGAAGCTTTCTTT.